This passage covers 9 T cell receptor beta chains from one sample sequenced in a study of radiotherapy plus CTLA-4 blockade in lung cancer. The data were produced by immunoSEQ multiplex PCR, yet TCRdb's version contains in-frame clones alone and is incomplete. The sample shows some 50,000 clones, less than 85% of them seen only once. The sequences come from peripheral blood, collected from a patient treated with radiotherapy plus ipilimumab. The receptor source for this set is a human donor with non-small cell lung cancer who had stable disease on radiotherapy plus ipilimumab.

This sequence joins TRBV5-6 and TRBJ2-2; TRBD1 matches 8 bases. V lost 0 bases to trimming and J lost 0 bases; unmatched junction nucleotides: 1. This CDR3 is built from 16 residues. The germline V gene has CDR1 SGHDT and CDR2 YYEEEE. CDR3 protein: CASSLVTGANTGELFF. The CDR3 nucleotides are TGTGCCAGCAGCTTGGTGACAGGGGCGAACACCGGGGAGCTGTTTTTT. Drawing the rest from reference TRBV5-6 and TRBJ2-2, the complete variable domain is DAGVTQSPTHLIKTRGQQVTLRCSPKSGHDTVSWYQQALGQGPQFIFQYYEEEERQRGNFPDRFSGHQFPNYSSELNVNALLLGDSALYLCASSLVTGANTGELFFGEGSRLTVL.

The chain employs TRBV5-6 and TRBJ1-2; TRBD1 might be the D (6 bases). Trimming cost V 0 bases and J 4 bases, with 10 bases left between them. CDR1 SGHDT and CDR2 YYEEEE come from the germline V gene. The CDR3 sequence is 14 residues long. The CDR3 DNA reads TGTGCCAGCAGCTTGGTACAGGGAGGCTATGGCTACACCTTC. It is translated as CASSLVQGGYGYTF.

V usage is TRBV6-1 and J usage is TRBJ1-5; D is uncertain. Per germline, CDR1 MNHNS and CDR2 SASEGT. The CDR3 covers 13 residues. Trimming removed 1 base from V and 7 bases from J, with 8 bases in between. In DNA, the CDR3 is TGTGCCAGCAGTGAAGGGGATGAGCAGCCCCAGCATTTT. Translated, it gives CASSEGDEQPQHF.

This sequence joins TRBV30 and TRBJ1-2; D might be TRBD1 (6 bases). The germline V gene has CDR1 GTSNPN and CDR2 SVGIG (reference sequence). V shed 3 bases and J shed 8 bases, with 19 bases lying between them. There are 14 residues in the CDR3. The DNA for the CDR3 is TGTGCCTGGAGGCGAGACAGGATGTTCAGAGGCTACACCTTC. It codes for CAWRRDRMFRGYTF.

The chain is built from TRBV9 and TRBJ2-3; maybe TRBD1 (5 bases). This CDR3 is 14 amino acids long. V lost 3 bases and J 3 bases, leaving 11 bases between the germline ends. Germline CDR1 is SGDLS and CDR2 is YYNGEE. The chain's CDR3 is CASSDGAGTDTQYF. CDR3 DNA: TGTGCCAGCAGCGATGGGGCTGGGACAGATACGCAGTATTTT. The variable domain in full, with the rest retrieved from reference TRBV9 and TRBJ2-3, is DSGVTQTPKHLITATGQRVTLRCSPRSGDLSVYWYQQSLDQGLQFLIQYYNGEERAKGNILERFSAQQFPDLHSELNLSSLELGDSALYFCASSDGAGTDTQYFGPGTRLTVL.

The chain recombines TRBV27 with TRBJ1-1; D unresolved. The CDR3 is made up of 14 amino acids. The V and J ends lost 3 bases and 1 base respectively, with 9 bases between them. Germline V CDR1 and CDR2: MNHEY, SMNVEV (reference sequence). The CDR3 spells CASSFGWANTEAFF. The CDR3 DNA follows: TGTGCCAGCAGTTTCGGGTGGGCGAACACTGAAGCTTTCTTT.

The rearrangement links TRBV7-7 to TRBJ2-2; TRBD1 aligns across 10 bases. In germline, CDR1 is SSHAT, CDR2 FNYEAQ (reference sequence). The CDR3 has 15 amino acids. The trim removed 5 bases at V and 7 bases at J, leaving 7 bases unmatched. This CDR3 reads CASSLLTGGYGELFF. The CDR3 DNA follows: TGTGCCAGCAGCCTACTGACAGGGGGCTACGGGGAGCTGTTTTTT.

The chain employs TRBV19 and TRBJ2-5; a weak D match, TRBD1 (6 bases). The germline CDR1 and CDR2 sequences are LNHDA and SQIVND (reference sequence). Trimming cost V 1 base and J 5 bases, with 8 bases left between them. The CDR3 runs 13 residues. As DNA, the CDR3 is TGTGCCAGTAGTATAGGTAGGGGGGAGACCCAGTACTTC. This gives the protein CASSIGRGETQYF.

The genes are TRBV28 and TRBJ1-3, with 7 bases matching TRBD1. Trimming at V came to 6 bases and at J to 4 bases, leaving 6 bases not matched to a gene. The CDR3 length is 14 residues. The germline V gene encodes CDR1 MDHEN and CDR2 SYDVKM. The CDR3 sequence: CASSPTGSGNTIYF. The DNA for the CDR3 is TGTGCCAGCAGCCCGACAGGGTCCGGAAACACCATATATTTT.